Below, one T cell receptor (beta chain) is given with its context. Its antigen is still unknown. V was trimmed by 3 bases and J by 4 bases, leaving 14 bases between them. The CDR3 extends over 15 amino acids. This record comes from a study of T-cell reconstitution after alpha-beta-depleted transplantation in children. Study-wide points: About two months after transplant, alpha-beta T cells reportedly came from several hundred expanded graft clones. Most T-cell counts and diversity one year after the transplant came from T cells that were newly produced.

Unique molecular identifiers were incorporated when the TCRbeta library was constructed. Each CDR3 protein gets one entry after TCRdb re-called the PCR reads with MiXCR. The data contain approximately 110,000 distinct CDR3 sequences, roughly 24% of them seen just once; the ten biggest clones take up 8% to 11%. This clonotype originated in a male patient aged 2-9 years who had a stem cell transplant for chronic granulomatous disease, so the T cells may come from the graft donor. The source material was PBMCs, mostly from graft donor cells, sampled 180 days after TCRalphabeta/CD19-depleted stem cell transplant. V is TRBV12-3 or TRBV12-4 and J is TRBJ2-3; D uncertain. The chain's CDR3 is CASSFDVGKSDTQYF. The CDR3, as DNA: TGTGCCAGCAGTTTTGATGTGGGAAAATCAGATACGCAGTATTTT.